What follows are 4 T cell receptor beta chains derived from one specimen sequenced in a study of a mutant IDH1 vaccine in newly diagnosed glioma. No antigen has been identified for these receptors. Time point of the sample: week 23, last vaccination. Every vaccination contained 300 ug of the mutant IDH1 20-mer peptide and was paired with topical imiquimod. Profiled with immunoSEQ multiplex PCR; TCRdb holds only in-frame clones, not every one. The profile shows tens of thousands of clones, 80% of them singletons. The source material was PBMCs, sampled from a glioma patient whose treatment included an IDH1 peptide vaccine. The receptors derive from a man aged 40-49 years with glioma.

This clone appeared a few times. The V and J genes are TRBV4-1 and TRBJ2-1; 15 bases agree with TRBD2. The CDR3 has 19 amino acids. V shed 0 bases and J 4 bases; nucleotides not matched to a gene: 7. Germline CDR1 MGHRA, CDR2 YSYEKL. The CDR3 loop is CASSQEGLAGGGAYNEQFF. Written as DNA, the CDR3 is TGCGCCAGCAGCCAAGAGGGACTAGCGGGGGGCGGGGCGTACAATGAGCAGTTCTTC.

The genes are TRBV2 and TRBJ1-5; a weak D match, TRBD1 (6 bases). This CDR3 spans 14 amino acids. V was cut by 8 bases and J by 2 bases, with 13 bases left in between. The germline CDR1 and CDR2 sequences are SNHLY and FYNNEI. CDR3 in amino acids: CASGTRGGNQPQHF. Written as DNA, the CDR3 is TGTGCCAGCGGGACAAGGGGCGGCAATCAGCCCCAGCATTTT.

This clone was detected once. V is TRBV6-6 and J is TRBJ1-4, with D possibly TRBD1 on 5 matching bases. V dropped 6 bases and J dropped 3 bases, with 11 bases sitting between them. This CDR3 comprises 14 residues. Germline V gene sequence: CDR1 MNHNY, CDR2 SVGAGI (reference sequence). Written as DNA, the CDR3 is TGTGCCAGCAGGCAGGCGGGGCCTAATGAAAAACTGTTTTTT. Translating it yields CASRQAGPNEKLFF.

This rearrangement joins TRBV6-5 to TRBJ1-1, with D tentatively TRBD1 (6 bases). Per germline, CDR1 MNHEY and CDR2 SVGAGI. Trimming left V 6 bases short and J 8 bases short, with 13 bases between. The CDR3 runs to 12 residues. The CDR3 is CASSPQGTEAFF. CDR3 DNA sequence: TGTGCCAGCAGCCCACAGGGTACGGAAGCTTTCTTT.